These 10 T cell receptor beta chains came from one sample sequenced in a study of blood T cell repertoires in COVID-19 (dated by TCRdb to the early 2020s). Receptors were amplified or captured by the immunoSEQ multiplex PCR assay. TCRdb provides this immuneACCESS table in a form limited to in-frame rearrangements. Some clones are lacking; in checked studies, under half of them reflect an unresolved V gene, and why the rest are absent is not known. Present in this sample are approximately 240,000 clones, 70% to 85% of which were seen just once. Roughly 4.9% of the sample goes to the ten largest clones. Material: peripheral blood. The receptor source for this set is an elderly woman with active or convalescent COVID-19.

The rearrangement links TRBV5-1 to TRBJ2-5, with a possible D match to TRBD2 (6 bases). CDR1 and CDR2 from the germline V gene are SGHRS and YFSETQ. Trimming took off 4 bases at V and 3 bases at J, with 10 bases between the two ends. CDR3 length: 13 amino acids. DNA of the CDR3: TGCGCCAGCAGCGATGGACTAAAAGAGACCCAGTACTTC. Its translation: CASSDGLKETQYF.

The CDR3: CASSSLTGGGYGYTF. CDR3 bases: TGTGCCAGCAGCTCACTCACAGGGGGCGGGTATGGCTACACCTTC. V and J are TRBV5-6 and TRBJ1-2, with 9 bases identical to TRBD1. Germline CDR1 and CDR2: SGHDT and YYEEEE. The V segment lost 3 bases and the J segment 5 bases; nucleotides outside the gene matches: 8. CDR3 size: 15 residues.

This CDR3 reads CSVEGQAGYEQYF. The CDR3 nucleotides are TGCAGCGTTGAGGGACAGGCTGGCTACGAGCAGTACTTC. V and J are TRBV29-1 and TRBJ2-7; TRBD1 matches at 8 bases. Looked up from germline, CDR1 is SQVTM and CDR2 is ANQGSEA. The CDR3 consists of 13 residues. Unmatched junction bases numbered 4, after V lost 3 bases and J lost 3 bases.

CDR3 protein: CATSDAGGTPQETQYF. Here the CDR3 DNA reads TGTGCCACCAGTGATGCGGGGGGGACACCTCAAGAGACCCAGTACTTC. The rearrangement links TRBV24-1 to TRBJ2-5; the match to TRBD2 covers 9 bases. The V gene end was trimmed by 3 bases and the J gene end by 2 bases; junction bases not matched to a gene: 6. This CDR3 is built from 16 residues. CDR1 and CDR2 (germline): KGHDR, SFDVKD.

The genes are TRBV7-9 and TRBJ2-2; 9 bases map to TRBD1. This CDR3 comprises 15 residues. The ends lost 5 bases at V and 5 bases at J; junction bases unmatched: 6. Germline values: CDR1 SEHNR, CDR2 FQNEAQ (reference sequence). CDR3 region: CASSPRDRVTGELFF. The CDR3 DNA is TGTGCCAGCAGCCCAAGGGACAGGGTTACCGGGGAGCTGTTTTTT.

The chain links TRBV19 to TRBJ1-4; no clear D gene. The germline V gene encodes CDR1 LNHDA and CDR2 SQIVND (reference sequence). Trimming removed 7 bases at V and 7 bases at J, with 10 bases between. This CDR3 spans 12 amino acids. The CDR3 DNA is TGTGCCAGTACCGCAGCGGCTGAAAAACTGTTTTTT. Its translation is CASTAAAEKLFF.

As concerns this clone: This specimen includes other DNA sequences encoding the same CDR3. The rearrangement uses TRBV7-9 and TRBJ1-5; no clear D gene. The germline V gene encodes CDR1 SEHNR and CDR2 FQNEAQ (reference sequence). The V end lost 1 base, the J end lost 5 bases, and 6 bases lay between the germline ends. CDR3 length: 13 amino acids. As DNA, the CDR3 is TGTGCCAGCAGCTTAGGCGGGGATCAGCCCCAGCATTTT. Amino acids: CASSLGGDQPQHF.

The gene calls are TRBV5-1 and TRBJ2-3, with 10 bases identical to TRBD2. The CDR3 loop spans 16 amino acids. The junction had 9 bases not matched to a gene; V was cut back by 4 bases and J by 4 bases. Germline lookup yields CDR1 SGHRS and CDR2 YFSETQ. The CDR3 nucleotides are TGCGCCAGCAGCCAGAGCGGGAGGGCCGTGGCAGATACGCAGTATTTT. Its protein product is CASSQSGRAVADTQYF.

V is TRBV25-1 and J is TRBJ1-1; 7 bases match TRBD1. The CDR3 loop spans 15 amino acids. Trimming at V came to 3 bases and at J to 7 bases, leaving 11 bases not matched to a gene. Per the germline V gene, CDR1 is MGHDK and CDR2 is SYGVNS. The CDR3 sequence is CASSDPTRGPNEAFF. DNA of the CDR3: TGTGCCAGCAGTGACCCTACTAGGGGGCCCAATGAAGCTTTCTTT.

This rearrangement joins TRBV7-9 to TRBJ2-7, with a tentative D call TRBD1 (6 bases). CDR1 SEHNR and CDR2 FQNEAQ come from the germline V gene (reference sequence). V lost 7 bases and J lost 5, with 18 bases in between. The CDR3 is 14 residues long. The CDR3 DNA follows: TGTGCCAGCACCTTGATGGCAGGGGCAGACGAGCAGTACTTC. Protein sequence: CASTLMAGADEQYF.